This is a list of T cell receptor beta chains from one sample in a study of CD8 T cells in Susac syndrome. TCRdb reprocessed the immunoSEQ multiplex PCR reads via MiXCR and lists one record per CDR3 protein. The table lists about 240,000 distinct CDR3 sequences, 90% to 96% of them singletons, with around 0.1% in the top ten. Sequencing was carried out using CD4+ T cells from PBMCs. These receptors all stem from a human donor with Susac syndrome. Each CDR3 is given with its conserved first and last residue. Clone size, where shown, is once, few, many, or a class for clones that have expanded.

>NA|TRBJ1-5|TRBV6-5
CASSRGGLSNQPQHF
>NA|TRBJ2-3|TRBV3-1
CASSQLNSGTGTQYF
>NA|TRBJ2-1|TRBV5-4
CASSPGGGLEGFF
>NA|TRBJ2-5|TRBV5-4
CASSSAQGPYQETQYF
>once|TRBJ1-1|TRBV6-2/TRBV6-3
CASRGTGPYTEAFF
>NA|TRBJ1-1|TRBV5-1
CASSSEGGTEAFF
>NA|TRBJ1-1|TRBV27
CASSSTQGTEAFF
>NA|TRBJ2-5|TRBV13
CASSLEAGVGETQYF
>NA|TRBJ2-7|TRBV28
CASSLVQASGYEQYF
>NA|TRBJ2-7|TRBV28
CASNSGSYEQYF
>once|TRBJ1-1|TRBV25-1
CASSEEGLGAEAFF
>NA|TRBJ1-4|TRBV5-1
CASSPEPGGTNEKLFF
>NA|TRBJ2-1|TRBV29-1
CSWWTGKLYNEQFF
>NA|TRBJ2-7|TRBV29-1
CVASTGPLYYEQYF
>NA|TRBJ2-1|TRBV29-1
CNAQTLAGDNEQFF
>once|TRBJ2-6|TRBV6-6
CASSEGPHSGANVLTF
>NA|TRBJ2-5|TRBV6-6
CASSYSSAKETQYF
>NA|TRBJ1-2|TRBV6-5
CASSNQGNYGYTF
>once|TRBJ2-7|TRBV12-3/TRBV12-4
CSSRGSNSYEQYF
>NA|TRBJ2-1|TRBV24-1
CATSDRGGLINEQFF
>NA|TRBJ1-5|TRBV15
CATSRDHGPNQPQHF
>NA|TRBJ2-7|TRBV3-1
CASSLGLLNFEQYF
>NA|TRBJ2-1|TRBV28
CASSLSAGNTPHEQFF
>NA|TRBJ1-2|TRBV29-1
CSALGYTF
>NA|TRBJ2-3|TRBV15
CATSQGASEVTDTQYF
>NA|TRBJ1-1|TRBV5-4
CASSLAGFNTEAFF
>NA|TRBJ1-2|TRBV5-1
CASSRSGTDFGGYTF
>NA|TRBJ1-2|TRBV7-9
CASSPSGTGEGYTF
>NA|TRBJ1-1|TRBV7-9
CASSPAGEAFF
>NA|TRBJ1-5|TRBV18
CASSPDSNQPQHF
>once|TRBJ2-5|TRBV14
CASSQEIAQETQYF
>NA|TRBJ2-5|TRBV14
CASSQDLRTSGLKETQYF
>NA|TRBJ2-1|TRBV5-4
CASSLTGRDEQFF
>NA|TRBJ2-5|TRBV30
CAWGNRGPETQYF
>NA|TRBJ1-1|TRBV20-1
CSAAPGALNTEAFF
>NA|TRBJ2-5|TRBV24-1
CATSDLGETQYF
>NA|TRBJ2-7|TRBV14
CASSPGIGGEQYF
>once|TRBJ2-7|TRBV27
CASSLSWTDNSYEQYF
>NA|TRBJ1-5|TRBV11-2
CASSSVTPGGGQPQHF
>NA|TRBJ2-1|TRBV30
CAWSRQGLALQFF
>NA|TRBJ2-5|TRBV28
CASTSLLGGRETQYF
>NA|TRBJ1-1|TRBV28
CASSLYDHTGTVNTEAFF
>NA|TRBJ2-1|TRBV5-1
CASSLVPGQSYNEQFF
>NA|TRBJ2-1|TRBV11-2
CASSLELSNEQFF
>NA|TRBJ2-2|TRBV9
CASSSFGSPLTGELFF
>NA|TRBJ2-7|TRBV20-1
CSARDDYWRESHEQYF
>NA|TRBJ2-1|TRBV7-6
CASSFGPVSYNEQFF
>NA|TRBJ1-1|TRBV5-1
CASSFTSGSNTEAFF
>NA|TRBJ1-3|TRBV6-1
CASSGGTTSGNTIYF
>NA|TRBJ2-7|TRBV20-1
CSARDPGGGGYEQYF
>NA|TRBJ2-5|TRBV5-1
CASSFAWEVETQYF
>NA|TRBJ2-7|TRBV18
CASSTGTGANEQYF
>NA|TRBJ2-6|TRBV28
CASSSLSGANVLTF
>NA|TRBJ2-7|TRBV6-2/TRBV6-3
CASHSGRLPHEQYF
>NA|TRBJ2-1|TRBV24-1
CATSETSPSRPNEQFF
>NA|TRBJ2-5|TRBV20-1
CSASSPTWYQETQYF
>NA|TRBJ2-7|TRBV7-9
CASSSDRGYEQYF
>once|TRBJ2-7|TRBV3-1
CASSIKGGHSSYEQYF
>once|TRBJ1-5|TRBV27
CASSKRTDNSNQPQHF